The TCR beta chain described here comes from a study of T cells in localized non-small cell lung cancer. General study results and limits: An association was observed between higher blood T cell density and longer overall survival. Uninvolved adjacent lung had the highest recorded T cell clonality, with tumor below it. Heterogeneity remains possible, as sequencing covered one tumor region only. Appearing in adjacent lung were a median about 60 of the top 100 tumor clones.

Comment on this clone: Its target is not known.

CDR1 SGHRS and CDR2 YFSETQ come from the germline V gene. The CDR3 spans 13 residues. V shed 0 bases and J shed 6 bases, with 8 bases lying between them. Profiling relied on immunoSEQ multiplex PCR, and the TCRdb table lists in-frame clones only, not all of them. Among tens of thousands of clones listed, 86% were seen once. Sequencing was performed on peripheral blood mononuclear cells, taken before any cancer treatment. The chain is built from TRBV5-1 and TRBJ2-3; D gene ambiguous. The sequence was obtained from a male donor aged 60 or over with stage II lung adenocarcinoma. In DNA, the CDR3 is TGCGCCAGCAGCTTGGTTCCGTCGGATACGCAGTATTTT. Translation: CASSLVPSDTQYF.